Listed below are T cell receptor beta chains from one sample, sequenced in a study of CD8+ T cells in alopecia areata. The data were produced by immunoSEQ multiplex PCR, yet TCRdb's version contains in-frame clones alone and is incomplete. The profile shows about 150,000 clones, under 60% of them singletons. The sequencing here drew on CD8+ T cells sorted from blood, taken at week 0. The receptors shown here come from a human donor with alopecia areata. Each CDR3 is given with its conserved first and last residue. A D gene is named only where the DNA matches it firmly. The size field is filled for only some rows; it gives once, few, many or a size class.

TGCAGCGCCGGAGGACTGCCTAGCACAGATACGCAGTATTTT	CSAGGLPSTDTQYF	TRBV29-1	NA	few	TRBJ2-3
TGTGCCAGCAGCTTAGTATCGCAGGGGGCGGTCGAGCAGTACTTC	CASSLVSQGAVEQYF	TRBV7-2	TRBD1	few	TRBJ2-7
TGCAGCGTTTGTACGGAATCCTACGAGCAGTACTTC	CSVCTESYEQYF	TRBV29-1	NA	NA	TRBJ2-7
TGCAGCGTTGAAGATCGGGGGGGCTCTTACAATGAGCAGTTCTTC	CSVEDRGGSYNEQFF	TRBV29-1	TRBD2	NA	TRBJ2-1
TGTGCCAGCAGCTTCTATCCCGGGGACGAGCAGTACTTC	CASSFYPGDEQYF	TRBV5-5	NA	NA	TRBJ2-7
TGCGCCAGCAGCGGGCCTGAACAGGGGGACCCCTCTGGGGCCAACGTCCTGACTTTC	CASSGPEQGDPSGANVLTF	TRBV5-1	TRBD1	NA	TRBJ2-6
TGCGCCAGCAGCCAAGCCGGAAGTAGCGGGGTATACAATGAGCAGTTCTTC	CASSQAGSSGVYNEQFF	TRBV4-1	TRBD2	few	TRBJ2-1
TGTGCCAGCGGCCTAGCGCTGAATACGCAGTATTTT	CASGLALNTQYF	TRBV6-5	NA	NA	TRBJ2-3
TGCGCCAGCAGCCAAGATCCGACAGATAACTACGAGCAGTACTTC	CASSQDPTDNYEQYF	TRBV4-1	NA	NA	TRBJ2-7
TGTGCCAGCAGCCCCTTGGGGGGAGGAGGTTCACCCCTCCACTTT	CASSPLGGGGSPLHF	TRBV7-2	NA	NA	TRBJ1-6
TGCGCCAGCAGCCAAGATCGGTATGCCCAGGGAAGGGAGCAGTTCTTC	CASSQDRYAQGREQFF	TRBV4-3	NA	NA	TRBJ2-1
TGTGCCAGCAGCCCCCGGGCGGAGGCGGCTAATGAGCAGTTCTTC	CASSPRAEAANEQFF	TRBV7-9	NA	NA	TRBJ2-1
TGTGCCAGCAGTAAAACAGGGGGAGGTTACGAGCAGTACTTC	CASSKTGGGYEQYF	TRBV14	TRBD1	NA	TRBJ2-7
TGTGCCATCAGTGAGTCGAAGACAGGGGGCGGTTATGGCTACACCTTC	CAISESKTGGGYGYTF	TRBV10-3	TRBD1	once	TRBJ1-2
TGCAGCGTCCTATCAGGGGAAGCCTACGAGCAGTACTTC	CSVLSGEAYEQYF	TRBV29-1	NA	few	TRBJ2-7
TGCAGCGTTGAAGTCCTCGGCTCCCCCTACGAGCAGTACTTC	CSVEVLGSPYEQYF	TRBV29-1	NA	NA	TRBJ2-7
TGTGCCAGCAGCGTAGAGCACACAGTCACAGATACGCAGTATTTT	CASSVEHTVTDTQYF	TRBV9	NA	once	TRBJ2-3
TGTGCCAGCAGCTTAGCCATAGAGGGGAGCACTGAAGCTTTCTTT	CASSLAIEGSTEAFF	TRBV7-8	NA	few	TRBJ1-1
TGCAGCGTTCACACGACTCACCGGGACAGGGGTAACTTTTATGGCTACACCTTC	CSVHTTHRDRGNFYGYTF	TRBV29-1	TRBD1	NA	TRBJ1-2
TGTGCCAGCAGTGAATCAGGGTTTGAAGCTTTCTTT	CASSESGFEAFF	TRBV2	NA	NA	TRBJ1-1
TGCGCCAGCAGCCAAGAAGTGGTCGGGGTCTCGGATCCCACCGGGGAGCTGTTTTTT	CASSQEVVGVSDPTGELFF	TRBV4-3	NA	NA	TRBJ2-2
TGTGCCAGCAGCTTAGACCCCGGGAGCAATCAGCCCCAGCATTTT	CASSLDPGSNQPQHF	TRBV7-2	NA	NA	TRBJ1-5
TGTGCCAGTAGTAATCGGCCTTTGTCCTACAATGAGCAGTTCTTC	CASSNRPLSYNEQFF	TRBV19	NA	few	TRBJ2-1
TGTGCCAGCAGCTTATACCTCCGGGGGGGACAGCAAGAGACCCAGTACTTC	CASSLYLRGGQQETQYF	TRBV7-7	NA	NA	TRBJ2-5
TGCAGCGTTGAACCTATGAGAGACTATGGCTACACCTTC	CSVEPMRDYGYTF	TRBV29-1	NA	NA	TRBJ1-2
TGTGCCAGTACCTCCACCGGGACTAGCTCCTACAATGAGCAGTTCTTC	CASTSTGTSSYNEQFF	TRBV19	TRBD2	medium-sized	TRBJ2-1
TGTGCCAGCAGCCCCATAGCGGGGGGGCCAAATGAGCAGTTCTTC	CASSPIAGGPNEQFF	TRBV9	TRBD2	NA	TRBJ2-1
TGTGCCAGCAGTCTTACAAGGAACACTGAAGCTTTCTTT	CASSLTRNTEAFF	TRBV27	NA	NA	TRBJ1-1
TGTGCCAGCAGCTTAGCGGGGGTGGCTGAGACCCAGTACTTC	CASSLAGVAETQYF	TRBV7-2	NA	few	TRBJ2-5
TGCAGCGTTACGGACAGCTCCTACGAGCAGTACTTC	CSVTDSSYEQYF	TRBV29-1	NA	NA	TRBJ2-7
TGTGCCAGTAGTCCGCCCGGGTCGGGCTGGACTGAAGCTTTCTTT	CASSPPGSGWTEAFF	TRBV19	NA	NA	TRBJ1-1
TGCAGCGTTGAAGGTTTTCAGGGGCAGGGAGGATTCTATGGCTACACCTTC	CSVEGFQGQGGFYGYTF	TRBV29-1	NA	few	TRBJ1-2
TGTGCCTGGAGTGTAAATCACCTCCTGCCCTATGGCTACACCTTC	CAWSVNHLLPYGYTF	TRBV30	NA	few	TRBJ1-2
TGTGCCAGCAGTAAAGAGGGGAGTGGGGCCAAAAACATTCAGTACTTC	CASSKEGSGAKNIQYF	TRBV6-1	NA	NA	TRBJ2-4
TGTGCCAGCAGCTTAACTAGCGGGGGGGCCGGCCCGCAGTATTTT	CASSLTSGGAGPQYF	TRBV7-8	TRBD2	NA	TRBJ2-3
TGTGCCTGGATACCGGGGGGTTTGAGGAATGAGCAGTTCTTC	CAWIPGGLRNEQFF	TRBV30	TRBD2	NA	TRBJ2-1
TGCAGTGCTAGAACAGGGAATGGCTACACCTTC	CSARTGNGYTF	TRBV20-1	NA	NA	TRBJ1-2
TGTGCCATCAGTGAGCGGGGGGCTAGCACAGATACGCAGTATTTT	CAISERGASTDTQYF	TRBV10-3	NA	NA	TRBJ2-3
TGTGCCAGCAGCTTAGGTGGCAATGAGCAGTTCTTC	CASSLGGNEQFF	TRBV13	NA	NA	TRBJ2-1
TGTGCCAGCAGCCCCGGGTATAGCATGAACACTGAAGCTTTCTTT	CASSPGYSMNTEAFF	TRBV9	NA	NA	TRBJ1-1
TGCAGCGTTGGTTCGGAACACAGCTTCATCTATGGCTACACCTTC	CSVGSEHSFIYGYTF	TRBV29-1	NA	NA	TRBJ1-2
TGTGCCTGGAGAAATAGCGGCACTGAAGCTTTCTTT	CAWRNSGTEAFF	TRBV30	NA	NA	TRBJ1-1
TGTGCCAGCAGCCCGCGTGGGACAGGGACCAGCTATGGCTACACCTTC	CASSPRGTGTSYGYTF	TRBV9	TRBD1	few	TRBJ1-2
TGTGCCAGCAGTTTCTCGACAGGGACCATGAACACTGAAGCTTTCTTT	CASSFSTGTMNTEAFF	TRBV6-5	TRBD1	once	TRBJ1-1
TGTGCCACCAGGGTAATCCCCGAGGACACTGAAGCTTTCTTT	CATRVIPEDTEAFF	TRBV15	NA	few	TRBJ1-1
TGTGCCAGCAGCGTAGGCGCGGGGGGGCCCTACGAGCAGTACTTC	CASSVGAGGPYEQYF	TRBV9	TRBD2	few	TRBJ2-7
TGTGCCAGCTCACCTACGGACCGCAGGTTCACTGAAGCTTTCTTT	CASSPTDRRFTEAFF	TRBV18	NA	NA	TRBJ1-1
TGCAGCGACTACCCCTCGCAGGGGGTGGCTTTCTTT	CSDYPSQGVAFF	TRBV29-1	TRBD1	few	TRBJ1-1